This T cell receptor (beta chain) was identified during a study of T cell responses to AZD1222 COVID-19 vaccine. About this clone: Its matching antigen is unknown.

Method: immunoSEQ multiplex PCR; TCRdb's copy keeps in-frame clones and lacks some. This sample carries 90,000 to 150,000 clones, roughly 90% of them seen once, and the ten largest clones take 7% to 8.5%. This CDR3 is 12 amino acids long. The germline V gene encodes CDR1 SQVTM and CDR2 ANQGSEA. V gave up 4 bases and J gave up 1 base, with 7 bases separating them. Findings and caveats of the study: The sample set comprised mostly white British donors with more females, and clonal diversity was possibly underestimated. Nearly half of spike-specific TCRs reportedly target variant regions that are unmutated in the B.1.351 and B.1.1.7 variants.

This sequence was found in an adult in good health. The chain joins TRBV29-1 to TRBJ1-1; maybe TRBD1 (6 bases). The material sequenced was peripheral blood, taken on day 0 of AZD1222 vaccination. This CDR3 is CSVARGNTEAFF. CDR3 DNA: TGCAGCGTTGCCAGGGGGAACACTGAAGCTTTCTTT.